The 32 T cell receptor beta chains below were found in one sample sequenced in a study of OX40 agonist ivuxolimab in advanced cancers. Profiled with immunoSEQ multiplex PCR; TCRdb holds only in-frame clones, not every one. The repertoire includes about 21,000 clones, more than 75% of them detected once, and 35% to 45% sits in the top ten. This specimen was CD4+ or CD8+ T cells sorted from blood, taken in a trial of the OX40 agonist ivuxolimab. Every receptor here comes from an adult with an advanced solid tumor such as melanoma, head and neck, liver or kidney cancer.

This clone has only one observation. The rearrangement uses TRBV4-2 and TRBJ2-1; D unclear. This CDR3 region has 13 residues. V lost 1 base and J lost 7, with 8 bases in between. Germline V gene sequence: CDR1 LGHNA, CDR2 YNFKEQ. Here the CDR3 reads CASSQGSGNEQFF. The CDR3 DNA follows: TGTGCCAGCAGCCAAGGGAGTGGTAATGAGCAGTTCTTC.

CDR3 in amino acids: CASSHSGTHSYNEQFF. The DNA of the CDR3 is TGCGCCAGCAGTCATAGTGGGACACACTCCTACAATGAGCAGTTCTTC. The chain joins TRBV23-1 to TRBJ2-1; D may be TRBD1 (6 bases). TRBV23-1 is an open reading frame whose function is uncertain. The CDR3 spans 16 residues. V was cut by 3 bases and J by 0 bases, with 12 bases left in between.

This clone was found a few times. This rearrangement joins TRBV5-5 to TRBJ1-6; 8 nucleotides line up with TRBD1. Germline values: CDR1 SGHKS, CDR2 YYEKEE (reference sequence). The J segment lost 10 bases and the V segment lost 5 bases, leaving 8 bases of the junction unmatched. This CDR3 has 14 amino acids. The CDR3 coding sequence is TGTGCCAGCAGAGACGGACAGGGTGGATCACCCCTCCACTTT. As protein: CASRDGQGGSPLHF.

The rearrangement links TRBV5-1 to TRBJ2-3; 10 bases align to TRBD2. V lost 7 bases to trimming and J lost 2 bases; unmatched junction nucleotides: 16. The CDR3 consists of 18 residues. The germline V gene has CDR1 SGHRS and CDR2 YFSETQ. The CDR3, as DNA: TGCGCCAGCTGCCTGTGGGCTAGCGGGGGCCCCGCCACAGATACGCAGTATTTT. It specifies CASCLWASGGPATDTQYF.

V and J are TRBV27 and TRBJ2-7, with TRBD1 matching over 8 bases. The J segment lost 3 bases and the V segment lost 3 bases, leaving 1 base of the junction unmatched. The CDR3 has 13 amino acids. In germline, CDR1 is MNHEY, CDR2 SMNVEV (reference sequence). The CDR3 is CASSFGQGYEQYF. DNA of the CDR3: TGTGCCAGCAGTTTTGGACAGGGCTACGAGCAGTACTTC.

The chain uses TRBV23-1 and TRBJ1-5, with a weak D call TRBD1 (6 bases). TRBV23-1 is an open reading frame whose function is uncertain. The CDR3 has 21 amino acids. V was cut by 2 bases and J by 0 bases, with 26 bases left in between. This CDR3 is CASSQGGGLVIQAYSNQPQHF. CDR3 in DNA: TGCGCCAGCAGTCAAGGTGGGGGGCTCGTTATCCAGGCCTATAGCAATCAGCCCCAGCATTTT.

CDR3 nucleotide sequence: TGTGCCAGCAGTCCGTGGTTGGCGGAGACCCAGTACTTC. Protein sequence: CASSPWLAETQYF. This chain uses TRBV27 with TRBJ2-5; the D is unclear. V gave up 5 bases and J gave up 5 bases, with 12 bases separating them. The CDR3 has 13 amino acids. Germline V gives CDR1 MNHEY, CDR2 SMNVEV (reference sequence).

The J gene is TRBJ2-3, the V gene TRBV7-9, with D tentatively TRBD2 (6 bases). Germline V gene data show CDR1 as SEHNR and CDR2 as FQNEAQ (reference sequence). The CDR3 loop spans 15 amino acids. Trimming took 5 bases from V and 1 from J, leaving 13 bases between them. CDR3 sequence reads: CASSPSRGRTDTQYF. CDR3 nucleotide sequence: TGTGCCAGCAGCCCCTCGCGGGGACGCACAGATACGCAGTATTTT. The full variable domain, its missing parts supplied by reference TRBV7-9 and TRBJ2-3, is DTGVSQNPRHKITKRGQNVTFRCDPISEHNRLYWYRQTLGQGPEFLTYFQNEAQLEKSRLLSDRFSAERPKGSFSTLEIQRTEQGDSAMYLCASSPSRGRTDTQYFGPGTRLTVL.

The chain joins TRBV7-8 to TRBJ1-1; tentatively, D is TRBD1 (5 bases). There are 14 residues in the CDR3. Germline V CDR1 and CDR2: SGHVS, FQNEAQ. V gave up 5 bases and J gave up 1 base, with 11 bases separating them. The CDR3 bases are TGTGCCAGCAGCCTCCCTGGGGGGAACACTGAAGCTTTCTTT. Protein: CASSLPGGNTEAFF.

The chain employs TRBV5-4 and TRBJ2-7, with D possibly being TRBD2 (6 bases). Germline loops: CDR1 SGHNT, CDR2 YYREEE (reference sequence). CDR3 size: 13 residues. V was cut by 4 bases and J by 4 bases, with 12 bases left in between. The CDR3 reads CASSPPGGYEQYF. CDR3 nucleotide sequence: TGTGCCAGCAGCCCCCCCGGAGGGTACGAGCAGTACTTC.

The chain uses TRBV27 and TRBJ1-4, with no clear D. This CDR3 spans 15 amino acids. Trimming stripped 3 bases from V and 3 bases from J, with 11 bases between. CDR1 MNHEY and CDR2 SMNVEV come from the germline V gene (reference sequence). CDR3 in amino acids: CASSFRAAPNEKLFF. In nucleotides, the CDR3 is TGTGCCAGCAGTTTTAGGGCAGCCCCTAATGAAAAACTGTTTTTT.

V usage is TRBV5-1 and J usage is TRBJ2-1; possible D gene TRBD1, 6 bases. With 1 base removed from V and 4 bases from J, the gap between germline ends came to 12 bases. This CDR3 has 15 amino acids. CDR1 is SGHRS and CDR2 is YFSETQ in the germline V gene. Here the CDR3 DNA reads TGCGCCAGCAGCTTGACGGACAGAGAATACAATGAGCAGTTCTTC. This codes for CASSLTDREYNEQFF. The full variable domain, with the rest looked up from reference TRBV5-1 and TRBJ2-1, is KAGVTQTPRYLIKTRGQQVTLSCSPISGHRSVSWYQQTPGQGLQFLFEYFSETQRNKGNFPGRFSGRQFSNSRSEMNVSTLELGDSALYLCASSLTDREYNEQFFGPGTRLTVL.

The gene calls are TRBV5-4 and TRBJ2-7; D ambiguous. From germline, CDR1 is SGHNT and CDR2 YYREEE (reference sequence). V lost 4 bases and J lost 1, with 6 bases in between. This CDR3 region has 12 residues. CDR3 region: CASSGPSYEQYF. The DNA for the CDR3 is TGTGCCAGCAGCGGGCCGTCCTACGAGCAGTACTTC.

This clone was detected only a few times. This CDR3 reads CASSSTVAYEQYF. CDR3 DNA: TGTGCCAGCAGTTCTACGGTCGCCTACGAGCAGTACTTC. V is TRBV28 and J is TRBJ2-7; D ambiguous. The CDR3 is 13 residues long. CDR1 and CDR2 (germline): MDHEN, SYDVKM. The V and J ends lost 4 bases and 2 bases respectively, with 9 bases between them.

This chain links TRBV30 with TRBJ2-7; perhaps TRBD1 as D (8 bases). The germline V and J ends were trimmed by 6 bases and 4 bases, with 19 bases remaining between them. This CDR3 is 14 amino acids long. Germline V gene lookup returns CDR1 GTSNPN and CDR2 SVGIG (reference sequence). The CDR3 DNA reads TGTGCCTGTAAAGGGGGGGACAGGTTTTACGAGCAGTACTTC. The encoded protein is CACKGGDRFYEQYF.

V usage is TRBV27 and J usage is TRBJ2-6, with D tentatively TRBD1 (6 bases). Germline CDR1 reads MNHEY; CDR2 reads SMNVEV (reference sequence). The CDR3 is 17 amino acids. The V end lost 10 bases, the J end lost 0 bases, and 19 bases lay between the germline ends. CDR3 bases: TGTGCCACCGTCGACAGGCCCCATCCCTCTGGGGCCAACGTCCTGACTTTC. Protein: CATVDRPHPSGANVLTF.

The chain recombines TRBV14 with TRBJ2-5, with 9 bases aligning to TRBD2. The V and J ends lost 3 bases and 3 bases, in that order; junction bases with no gene match: 11. CDR3 length: 17 residues. The germline CDR1 and CDR2 sequences are SGHDN and FVKESK. Here the CDR3 reads CASSHSRLAGTKETQYF. The CDR3 DNA reads TGTGCCAGCAGCCATTCCAGGCTAGCGGGGACTAAAGAGACCCAGTACTTC.

The CDR3 nucleotides read TGTGCCATCAGTGCCTCGTCCTCCTTGCAGGGGGATCCCACAGATACGCAGTATTTT. Its protein product is CAISASSSLQGDPTDTQYF. This chain uses TRBV10-3 with TRBJ2-3; TRBD1 agrees at 7 bases. The CDR3 contains 19 residues. V was pared by 4 bases and J by 2 bases, with 18 bases of the junction left unmatched. Per germline, CDR1 ENHRY and CDR2 SYGVKD.

The chain is built from TRBV7-9 and TRBJ2-1; D could derive from TRBD1 or TRBD2 (6 bases each). Germline loops: CDR1 SEHNR, CDR2 FQNEAQ (reference sequence). Trimming left V 5 bases short and J 9 bases short, with 20 bases between. CDR3 length: 15 amino acids. Here the CDR3 DNA reads TGTGCCAGCAGCCTACTGCGTGGGGGGCCGACTGAGCAGTTCTTC. Encoded protein: CASSLLRGGPTEQFF.

This clone came up once. The J gene is TRBJ2-5, the V gene TRBV6-5; 9 bases match TRBD1. This CDR3 contains 16 residues. The ends lost 4 bases at V and 0 bases at J; junction bases unmatched: 6. CDR1 is MNHEY, CDR2 SVGAGI, per germline. DNA of the CDR3: TGTGCCAGCAGTTCCGGACAGGGGACCGACCAAGAGACCCAGTACTTC. This translates into CASSSGQGTDQETQYF.

This chain uses TRBV11-2 with TRBJ2-7; a possible D gene is TRBD2 (5 bases). CDR1 and CDR2 from the germline V gene are SGHAT and FQNNGV. The CDR3 length is 16 residues. The V gene lost 5 bases and the J gene lost 3 bases, with 20 bases spanning the gap. The CDR3 spells CASSAYGSPGNYEQYF. CDR3 in DNA: TGTGCCAGCAGCGCCTACGGGTCTCCCGGGAACTACGAGCAGTACTTC.

The chain uses TRBV29-1 and TRBJ2-1, with a tentative D call TRBD2 (5 bases). This CDR3 spans 17 amino acids. The V end lost 0 bases, the J end lost 8 bases, and 23 bases lay between the germline ends. CDR1 and CDR2 from the germline V gene are SQVTM and ANQGSEA. Written as DNA, the CDR3 is TGCAGCGTTGAAGACCTCCCACTAGTCCCCCTCTTCGATGAGCAGTTCTTC. Translated: CSVEDLPLVPLFDEQFF.

The rearrangement joins TRBV5-1 to TRBJ2-1, with 9 bases aligning to TRBD1. Losses at the gene ends were 0 bases for V and 7 bases for J; bases not matched to a gene: 5. The CDR3 runs 15 residues. Germline loops: CDR1 SGHRS, CDR2 YFSETQ. CDR3 sequence: CASSLEWTGENEQFF. The DNA of the CDR3 is TGCGCCAGCAGCTTGGAATGGACAGGGGAAAATGAGCAGTTCTTC.

This chain's CDR3 is CASSPIAGETQYF. As DNA, the CDR3 is TGCGCCAGCAGCCCAATTGCCGGCGAGACCCAGTACTTC. The chain combines TRBV4-1 with TRBJ2-5; D gene ambiguous. Trimming shortened V by 4 bases and J by 5 bases, and 11 bases separated the two germline ends. Per germline, CDR1 MGHRA and CDR2 YSYEKL. This CDR3 has 13 residues.

The chain employs TRBV11-2 and TRBJ1-4; D call uncertain. The V and J ends lost 1 base and 11 bases respectively, with 8 bases between them. CDR3 length: 12 residues. CDR1 is SGHAT, CDR2 FQNNGV, per germline. CDR3 sequence (DNA): TGTGCCAGCAGCTTAGTTTCTAATAAACTGTTTTTT. This translates into CASSLVSNKLFF.

CDR3 sequence: CASSDGGVTGETQYF. The CDR3 DNA follows: TGTGCCAGCAGTGATGGAGGTGTCACCGGCGAGACCCAGTACTTC. The chain combines TRBV6-1 with TRBJ2-5; TRBD2 might be the D (5 bases). V was cut by 3 bases and J by 5 bases, with 16 bases left in between. This CDR3 comprises 15 residues. CDR1 and CDR2 from the germline V gene are MNHNS and SASEGT.

This clone was seen once. The genes are TRBV19 and TRBJ2-7; D is possibly TRBD1 (6 bases). Germline V gene lookup returns CDR1 LNHDA and CDR2 SQIVND (reference sequence). The CDR3 is 15 residues long. The V end was cut by 3 bases, the J end by 0 bases, with 12 bases between. The CDR3 protein is CASSIGTSSSYEQYF. The CDR3 DNA reads as TGTGCCAGTAGTATTGGGACATCGAGCTCCTACGAGCAGTACTTC.

This clone showed up just a few times. The chain is built from TRBV27 and TRBJ2-1, with 8 bases identical to TRBD1. The length of the CDR3 is 12 residues. Germline V gives CDR1 MNHEY, CDR2 SMNVEV (reference sequence). The V gene end was trimmed by 5 bases and the J gene end by 12 bases; junction bases not matched to a gene: 6. As DNA, the CDR3 is TGTGCCAGCAGTAGCCAGGGGGCAGCGCAGTTCTTC. As protein: CASSSQGAAQFF.

The V gene is TRBV15, the J gene TRBJ1-4, with D possibly being TRBD1 (6 bases). The CDR3 length is 18 residues. The V end lost 5 bases, the J end lost 6 bases, and 25 bases lay between the germline ends. Germline V gives CDR1 LNHNV, CDR2 YYDKDF (reference sequence). CDR3 sequence (DNA): TGTGCCACCAGCTCCTCCCCGGGGGCCGAGAAAAAAGATGAAAAACTGTTTTTT. The encoded protein is CATSSSPGAEKKDEKLFF.

This rearrangement joins TRBV6-5 to TRBJ1-1, with a possible D match to TRBD1 (5 bases). V was shortened by 5 bases and J by 4 bases, with 14 bases between the two germline ends. This CDR3 is 14 amino acids long. CDR1 and CDR2 (germline): MNHEY, SVGAGI. The CDR3 reads CASSLLGGSTEAFF. The CDR3 DNA reads TGTGCCAGCAGTCTCCTGGGGGGTAGCACTGAAGCTTTCTTT.

The rearrangement joins TRBV6-5 to TRBJ1-2, with unresolved D. The CDR3 spans 13 residues. CDR1 and CDR2 (germline): MNHEY, SVGAGI. The V gene lost 5 bases and the J gene lost 8 bases, with 15 bases spanning the gap. Here the CDR3 DNA reads TGTGCCAGCAGTCCTCGTAAAGGAGAGGGCTACACCTTC. This codes for CASSPRKGEGYTF.

The chain carries TRBV11-2 and TRBJ2-3, with D possibly TRBD2 on 6 matching bases. This CDR3 has 17 amino acids. CDR1 and CDR2 (germline): SGHAT, FQNNGV. V was pared by 1 base and J by 0 bases, with 14 bases between. The CDR3 here is CASSLGWTTPSTDTQYF. Here the CDR3 DNA reads TGTGCCAGCAGCTTAGGGTGGACTACCCCTAGCACAGATACGCAGTATTTT. Full variable domain (remainder filled in from reference TRBV11-2 and TRBJ2-3): EAGVAQSPRYKIIEKRQSVAFWCNPISGHATLYWYQQILGQGPKLLIQFQNNGVVDDSQLPKDRFSAERLKGVDSTLKIQPAKLEDSAVYLCASSLGWTTPSTDTQYFGPGTRLTVL.